A selection of T cell receptor beta chains follows, all from one sample in a study of blood T cell repertoires in COVID-19. Profiling relied on immunoSEQ multiplex PCR, and the TCRdb table lists in-frame clones only, not all of them. The sample holds about 150,000 clones, 88% seen once. Sequenced input: peripheral blood. These receptors all stem from a human donor with COVID-19, enrolled during active disease. The donor label of this sample is uncertain. The CDR3 runs from the conserved cysteine through the conserved F or W. The D gene is left open where the match is weak. Expanded clones get a size class; other rows say once, few or many, or leave the size out.

abundance: NA; j_gene: TRBJ2-5; d_gene: TRBD1; v_gene: TRBV10-1; CDR3aa: CASSDRRQGETQYF; CDR3nt: TGCGCCAGCAGTGATCGCAGACAGGGAGAGACCCAGTACTTC
abundance: NA; j_gene: TRBJ1-6; d_gene: TRBD1; v_gene: TRBV2; CDR3aa: CASSEARQGNSPLHF; CDR3nt: TGTGCCAGCAGTGAAGCGCGACAGGGTAATTCACCCCTCCACTTT
abundance: NA; j_gene: TRBJ2-5; d_gene: TRBD2; v_gene: TRBV10-2; CDR3aa: CASRTGLAEETQYF; CDR3nt: TGCGCCAGCAGGACCGGACTAGCTGAGGAGACCCAGTACTTC
abundance: NA; j_gene: TRBJ1-2; d_gene: TRBD1; v_gene: TRBV29-1; CDR3aa: CSVLGQPLAYGYTF; CDR3nt: TGCAGCGTTCTGGGACAGCCTCTGGCCTATGGCTACACCTTC
abundance: NA; j_gene: TRBJ2-7; d_gene: TRBD1; v_gene: TRBV28; CDR3aa: CASRRPGTAYEQYF; CDR3nt: TGTGCCAGCAGGCGACCGGGGACAGCCTACGAGCAGTACTTC
abundance: NA; j_gene: TRBJ1-5; d_gene: NA; v_gene: TRBV5-6; CDR3aa: CASSLGENQPQHF; CDR3nt: TGTGCCAGCAGCTTGGGGGAGAATCAGCCCCAGCATTTT
abundance: NA; j_gene: TRBJ1-1; d_gene: NA; v_gene: TRBV5-1; CDR3aa: CASEPSPRSAEAFF; CDR3nt: TGCGCCAGCGAACCAAGCCCCCGGTCGGCTGAAGCTTTCTTT
abundance: once; j_gene: TRBJ2-7; d_gene: NA; v_gene: TRBV6-5; CDR3aa: CASRRDGSYEQYF; CDR3nt: TGTGCCAGCAGGCGGGACGGCTCCTACGAGCAGTACTTC
abundance: NA; j_gene: TRBJ1-4; d_gene: NA; v_gene: TRBV14; CDR3aa: CASSQDRGRIGEKLFF; CDR3nt: TGTGCCAGCAGCCAAGATCGGGGTCGCATCGGTGAAAAACTGTTTTTT
abundance: NA; j_gene: TRBJ2-1; d_gene: TRBD2; v_gene: TRBV19; CDR3aa: CASSIIAGNNEQFF; CDR3nt: TGTGCCAGTAGTATAATAGCGGGGAACAATGAGCAGTTCTTC
abundance: NA; j_gene: TRBJ1-2; d_gene: TRBD1; v_gene: TRBV3-1/TRBV3-2; CDR3aa: CASSPSPMTGNYGYTF; CDR3nt: TGTGCCAGCAGCCCGAGCCCTATGACAGGGAACTATGGCTACACCTTC
abundance: NA; j_gene: TRBJ2-7; d_gene: NA; v_gene: TRBV4-1; CDR3aa: CASSQSDKATYEQYF; CDR3nt: TGCGCCAGCAGCCAGTCAGACAAGGCCACCTACGAGCAGTACTTC
abundance: NA; j_gene: TRBJ2-5; d_gene: TRBD2; v_gene: TRBV11-2; CDR3aa: CASSLIPAGFQETQYF; CDR3nt: TGTGCCAGCAGCTTAATTCCAGCGGGGTTTCAAGAGACCCAGTACTTC
abundance: NA; j_gene: TRBJ1-1; d_gene: NA; v_gene: TRBV23-1; CDR3aa: CASSHLENGVNTEAFF; CDR3nt: TGCGCCAGCAGTCACCTGGAAAACGGGGTGAACACTGAAGCTTTCTTT
abundance: NA; j_gene: TRBJ1-2; d_gene: NA; v_gene: TRBV12-3/TRBV12-4; CDR3aa: CASSLGRAGYTF; CDR3nt: TGTGCCAGCAGTTTAGGCAGGGCGGGCTACACCTTC
abundance: few; j_gene: TRBJ2-3; d_gene: NA; v_gene: TRBV5-1; CDR3aa: CASSSEEADTQYF; CDR3nt: TGCGCCAGCAGCTCGGAGGAAGCGGATACGCAGTATTTT
abundance: NA; j_gene: TRBJ1-5; d_gene: NA; v_gene: TRBV7-9; CDR3aa: CASTRQPQHF; CDR3nt: TGTGCCAGCACCCGTCAGCCCCAGCATTTT
abundance: NA; j_gene: TRBJ2-7; d_gene: NA; v_gene: TRBV21-1; CDR3aa: CASSKEHFLYEQYF; CDR3nt: TGTGCCAGCAGCAAAGAGCACTTTCTCTACGAGCAGTACTTC
abundance: NA; j_gene: TRBJ1-5; d_gene: NA; v_gene: TRBV2; CDR3aa: CASSLDQPQHF; CDR3nt: TGTGCCAGCAGTCTCGATCAGCCCCAGCATTTT
abundance: NA; j_gene: TRBJ2-7; d_gene: TRBD1; v_gene: TRBV11-3; CDR3aa: CASSSDRTYEQYF; CDR3nt: TGTGCCAGCAGCTCGGACAGGACCTACGAGCAGTACTTC
abundance: NA; j_gene: TRBJ1-4; d_gene: TRBD1; v_gene: TRBV12-3/TRBV12-4; CDR3aa: CASRWTGGEKLFF; CDR3nt: TGTGCCAGCAGGTGGACAGGGGGAGAAAAACTGTTTTTT
abundance: NA; j_gene: TRBJ1-5; d_gene: TRBD1; v_gene: TRBV2; CDR3aa: CASRSTGEGNQPQHF; CDR3nt: TGTGCCAGCAGATCGACAGGGGAGGGCAATCAGCCCCAGCATTTT
abundance: NA; j_gene: TRBJ2-7; d_gene: TRBD2; v_gene: TRBV10-3; CDR3aa: CAISIERENYEQYF; CDR3nt: TGTGCCATCAGCATCGAGCGGGAGAATTACGAGCAGTACTTC
abundance: NA; j_gene: TRBJ2-3; d_gene: NA; v_gene: TRBV11-3; CDR3aa: CASSLDGGGADTQYF; CDR3nt: TGTGCCAGCAGCTTAGACGGAGGGGGCGCAGATACGCAGTATTTT
abundance: NA; j_gene: TRBJ2-7; d_gene: TRBD1; v_gene: TRBV5-4; CDR3aa: CASSDGQGSYEQYF; CDR3nt: TGTGCCAGCAGCGACGGACAGGGTTCCTACGAGCAGTACTTC
abundance: NA; j_gene: TRBJ1-5; d_gene: NA; v_gene: TRBV25-1; CDR3aa: CASSEGHTYSNQPQHF; CDR3nt: TGTGCCAGCAGTGAGGGGCATACCTATAGCAATCAGCCCCAGCATTTT
abundance: NA; j_gene: TRBJ2-7; d_gene: TRBD1; v_gene: TRBV7-9; CDR3aa: CASSQGVGNRGDEQYF; CDR3nt: TGTGCCAGCAGCCAGGGGGTAGGCAATCGTGGGGACGAGCAGTACTTC
abundance: few; j_gene: TRBJ1-1; d_gene: NA; v_gene: TRBV2; CDR3aa: CASRDGRMNTEAFF; CDR3nt: TGTGCCAGCAGGGACGGGAGGATGAACACTGAAGCTTTCTTT
abundance: NA; j_gene: TRBJ2-1; d_gene: TRBD2; v_gene: TRBV10-3; CDR3aa: CAISERALAGDEQFF; CDR3nt: TGTGCCATCAGTGAGCGGGCCCTAGCGGGGGATGAGCAGTTCTTC
abundance: NA; j_gene: TRBJ2-3; d_gene: TRBD2; v_gene: TRBV3-1/TRBV3-2; CDR3aa: CASSINPQAGGVSKTQYF; CDR3nt: TGTGCCAGCAGCATCAATCCCCAAGCTGGGGGGGTATCGAAAACGCAGTATTTT
abundance: once; j_gene: TRBJ1-5; d_gene: NA; v_gene: TRBV19; CDR3aa: CASSVGGDQPQHF; CDR3nt: TGTGCCAGTAGTGTCGGGGGGGATCAGCCCCAGCATTTT
abundance: NA; j_gene: TRBJ1-3; d_gene: NA; v_gene: TRBV5-1; CDR3aa: CASSLIGVAENTIYF; CDR3nt: TGCGCCAGCAGCTTGATAGGGGTAGCAGAAAACACCATATATTTT
abundance: NA; j_gene: TRBJ2-5; d_gene: NA; v_gene: TRBV7-5; CDR3aa: CVRSGGRAGEQETQYF; CDR3nt: TGTGTCAGAAGCGGGGGACGGGCAGGGGAACAAGAGACCCAGTACTTC
abundance: NA; j_gene: TRBJ2-1; d_gene: NA; v_gene: TRBV11-2; CDR3aa: CASRSWGRPNNEQFF; CDR3nt: TGTGCCAGCAGATCATGGGGCCGCCCAAACAATGAGCAGTTCTTC
abundance: NA; j_gene: TRBJ1-2; d_gene: NA; v_gene: TRBV19; CDR3aa: CASSIEQSYGYTF; CDR3nt: TGTGCCAGTAGTATAGAACAGAGCTATGGCTACACCTTC
abundance: NA; j_gene: TRBJ1-1; d_gene: TRBD1; v_gene: TRBV14; CDR3aa: CASIPPFLLTGGSTEAFF; CDR3nt: TGTGCCAGCATCCCACCTTTTCTTTTGACAGGGGGGAGCACTGAAGCTTTCTTT
abundance: NA; j_gene: TRBJ2-5; d_gene: TRBD1; v_gene: TRBV15; CDR3aa: CATSRELQGARTQYF; CDR3nt: TGTGCCACCAGCAGAGAGCTACAGGGGGCCAGGACCCAGTACTTC
abundance: NA; j_gene: TRBJ2-1; d_gene: TRBD1; v_gene: TRBV7-2; CDR3aa: CASSPQGAPYNEQFF; CDR3nt: TGTGCCAGCAGCCCACAGGGGGCCCCCTACAATGAGCAGTTCTTC
abundance: NA; j_gene: TRBJ1-3; d_gene: NA; v_gene: TRBV18; CDR3aa: CASSPRRSSGNTIYF; CDR3nt: TGTGCCAGCTCACCGCGGAGGAGCTCTGGAAACACCATATATTTT
abundance: NA; j_gene: TRBJ1-1; d_gene: NA; v_gene: TRBV6-2/TRBV6-3; CDR3aa: CASSTPSRWTEAFF; CDR3nt: TGTGCCAGCAGTACGCCTAGTAGATGGACTGAAGCTTTCTTT
abundance: NA; j_gene: TRBJ1-2; d_gene: NA; v_gene: TRBV3-1/TRBV3-2; CDR3aa: CASSQVGGLGYGYTF; CDR3nt: TGTGCCAGCAGCCAAGTGGGGGGACTTGGCTATGGCTACACCTTC
abundance: NA; j_gene: TRBJ2-1; d_gene: NA; v_gene: TRBV3-1/TRBV3-2; CDR3aa: CASSRYISYNEQFF; CDR3nt: TGTGCCAGCAGCCGCTATATCTCCTACAATGAGCAGTTCTTC
abundance: NA; j_gene: TRBJ2-1; d_gene: NA; v_gene: TRBV7-2; CDR3aa: CASSLTGFGQFF; CDR3nt: TGTGCCAGCAGCTTAACAGGGTTTGGGCAGTTCTTC
abundance: NA; j_gene: TRBJ1-1; d_gene: TRBD1; v_gene: TRBV5-1; CDR3aa: CASSFLDRAGTEAFF; CDR3nt: TGCGCCAGCAGCTTCCTCGACAGGGCTGGTACTGAAGCTTTCTTT
abundance: NA; j_gene: TRBJ2-3; d_gene: TRBD2; v_gene: TRBV7-2; CDR3aa: CASSLPRENTDTQYF; CDR3nt: TGTGCCAGCAGCTTACCGCGGGAGAACACAGATACGCAGTATTTT
abundance: NA; j_gene: TRBJ2-2; d_gene: NA; v_gene: TRBV3-1/TRBV3-2; CDR3aa: CASSQVRISVVGELFF; CDR3nt: TGTGCCAGCAGCCAAGTGCGGATTAGCGTGGTCGGGGAGCTGTTTTTT
abundance: NA; j_gene: TRBJ1-1; d_gene: TRBD1; v_gene: TRBV5-1; CDR3aa: CASSPQGRRNTEAFF; CDR3nt: TGCGCCAGCAGCCCACAGGGGAGGCGGAACACTGAAGCTTTCTTT
abundance: NA; j_gene: TRBJ2-5; d_gene: TRBD1; v_gene: TRBV5-1; CDR3aa: CASSSGQGTRGETQYF; CDR3nt: TGCGCCAGCAGCTCGGGACAGGGAACTCGGGGAGAGACCCAGTACTTC
abundance: NA; j_gene: TRBJ1-6; d_gene: TRBD1; v_gene: TRBV9; CDR3aa: CASSVAPGGFESPLHF; CDR3nt: TGTGCCAGCAGCGTAGCCCCAGGGGGCTTTGAGTCACCCCTCCACTTT
abundance: NA; j_gene: TRBJ2-1; d_gene: TRBD2; v_gene: TRBV2; CDR3aa: CASSESASGGPYNEQFF; CDR3nt: TGTGCCAGCAGTGAATCAGCTAGCGGGGGCCCCTACAATGAGCAGTTCTTC
abundance: once; j_gene: TRBJ2-2; d_gene: NA; v_gene: TRBV29-1; CDR3aa: CSVEVGAFANTGELFF; CDR3nt: TGCAGCGTTGAAGTTGGGGCGTTTGCGAACACCGGGGAGCTGTTTTTT
abundance: NA; j_gene: TRBJ2-7; d_gene: NA; v_gene: TRBV2; CDR3aa: CASMSGTFSYEQYF; CDR3nt: TGTGCCAGCATGTCCGGGACTTTCTCATACGAGCAGTACTTC
abundance: once; j_gene: TRBJ1-2; d_gene: NA; v_gene: TRBV11-2; CDR3aa: CASSLRDGAGYTF; CDR3nt: TGTGCCAGCAGCTTAAGAGATGGGGCGGGCTACACCTTC
abundance: NA; j_gene: TRBJ1-4; d_gene: TRBD1; v_gene: TRBV6-6; CDR3aa: CASSDDRVIPEKLFF; CDR3nt: TGTGCCAGCAGTGACGACAGGGTAATTCCTGAAAAACTGTTTTTT